This T cell receptor beta chain stems from a study of blood T cell repertoires in COVID-19. CDR3 length equals 14 residues. V lost 3 bases to trimming and J lost 0 bases, with 12 bases between them. Germline loops: CDR1 SQVTM, CDR2 ANQGSEA. Sequencing was performed with immunoSEQ multiplex PCR; in TCRdb, only in-frame clones are kept and a portion is missing. The table shows 110,000 or so clones, with 85% occurring only once. The chain couples TRBV29-1 to TRBJ2-7; D not resolved. Source material: peripheral blood. The TCR comes from a human donor in a cohort sampled during active COVID-19. DNA of the CDR3: TGCAGCGTTGATTCCGGTCCGAGCTCCTACGAGCAGTACTTC. Translated, it gives CSVDSGPSSYEQYF.